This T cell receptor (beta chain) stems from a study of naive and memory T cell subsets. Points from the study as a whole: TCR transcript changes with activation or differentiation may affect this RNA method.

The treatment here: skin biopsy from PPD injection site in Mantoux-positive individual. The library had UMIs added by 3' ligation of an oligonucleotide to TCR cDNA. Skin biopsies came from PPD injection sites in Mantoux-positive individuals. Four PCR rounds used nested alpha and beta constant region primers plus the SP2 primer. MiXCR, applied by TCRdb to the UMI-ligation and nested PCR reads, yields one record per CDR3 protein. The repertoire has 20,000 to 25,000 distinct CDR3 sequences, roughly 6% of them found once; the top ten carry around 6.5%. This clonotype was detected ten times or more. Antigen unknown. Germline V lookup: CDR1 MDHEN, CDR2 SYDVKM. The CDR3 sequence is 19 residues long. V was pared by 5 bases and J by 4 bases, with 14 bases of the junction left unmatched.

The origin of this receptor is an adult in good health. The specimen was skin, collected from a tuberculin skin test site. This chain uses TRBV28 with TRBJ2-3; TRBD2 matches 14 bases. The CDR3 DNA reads TGTGCCAGCAGTGGGCGGAACTCGGGACTAGCGGGAGAGGCAGATACGCAGTATTTT. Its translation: CASSGRNSGLAGEADTQYF.